This T cell receptor (beta chain) was identified in a study of cytomegalovirus exposure and HLA in healthy donors. Germline V gives CDR1 LNHNV, CDR2 YYDKDF (reference sequence). V gave up 0 bases and J gave up 5 bases, with 7 bases separating them. CDR3 length: 14 residues. This PCR relied on a set of 60 Vbeta primers and 13 Jbeta primers. The method was immunoSEQ multiplex PCR; TCRdb's version includes in-frame clones alone and lacks a portion of them. The table includes 150,000 to 200,000 clones, about 80% detected once. Findings and limits, study-wide: In a later analysis, CMV-associated beta chains were mostly HLA-associated, it appeared. One later analysis reportedly identified an Asian-associated ancestry cluster that showed fewer N-insertions than the roughly 600-donor mean.

Concerning this clone: Its cognate antigen is unknown.

The specimen was PBMCs. The TCR comes from a man aged 25 to 45 in good health and CMV-seropositive. This chain links TRBV15 with TRBJ2-2; unclear D gene. The CDR3 reads CATSRDQVTGELFF. The CDR3 DNA is TGTGCCACCAGCAGAGATCAGGTTACCGGGGAGCTGTTTTTT.